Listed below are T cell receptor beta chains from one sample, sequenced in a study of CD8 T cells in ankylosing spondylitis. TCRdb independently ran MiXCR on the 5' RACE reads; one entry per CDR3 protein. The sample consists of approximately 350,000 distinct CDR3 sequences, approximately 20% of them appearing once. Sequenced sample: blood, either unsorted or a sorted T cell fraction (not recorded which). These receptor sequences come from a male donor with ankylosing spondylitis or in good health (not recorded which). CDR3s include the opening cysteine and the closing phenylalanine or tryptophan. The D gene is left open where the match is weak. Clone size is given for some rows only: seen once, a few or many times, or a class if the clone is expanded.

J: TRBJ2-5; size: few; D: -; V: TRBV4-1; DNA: TGCGCCAGCAGCCAAGGTCCGGGGGAGGAGACCCAGTACTTC; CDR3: CASSQGPGEETQYF
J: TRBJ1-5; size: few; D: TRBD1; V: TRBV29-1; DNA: TGCAGAAACCGGGACAGACTTTATAGCAATCAGCCCCAGCATTTT; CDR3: CRNRDRLYSNQPQHF
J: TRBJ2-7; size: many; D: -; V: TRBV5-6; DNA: TGTGCCAGCAGCTTGGTGGCGGGTTACGAGCAGTACTTC; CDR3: CASSLVAGYEQYF
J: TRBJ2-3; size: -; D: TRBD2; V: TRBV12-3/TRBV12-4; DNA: TGTGCCAGCAGCGAGAGCGGGGGGTACACAGATACGCAGTATTTT; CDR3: CASSESGGYTDTQYF
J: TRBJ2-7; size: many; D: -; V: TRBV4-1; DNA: TGCGCCAGCAGCCAAGAGGGACGGAGCTCCTACGAGCAGTACTTC; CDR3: CASSQEGRSSYEQYF
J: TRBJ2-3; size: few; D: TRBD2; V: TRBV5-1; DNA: TGCGCCAGCAGCTCCATGCCGGGGGGGCTCCTTGAGACAGATACGCAGTATTTT; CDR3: CASSSMPGGLLETDTQYF
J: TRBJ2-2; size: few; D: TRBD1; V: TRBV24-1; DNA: TGTGCCACGGCGGGACAGGGGGTGGCCGGGGAGCTGTTTTTT; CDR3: CATAGQGVAGELFF
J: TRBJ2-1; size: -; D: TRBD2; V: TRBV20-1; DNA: TGCAGTGCTCCTGATAGCGGGGGGGGTTACTACAATGAGCAGTTCTTC; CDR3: CSAPDSGGGYYNEQFF
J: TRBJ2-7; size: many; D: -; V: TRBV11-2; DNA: TGTGCCAGCAGTTTCTCCCAGGGCTCCTACGAGCAGTACTTC; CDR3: CASSFSQGSYEQYF
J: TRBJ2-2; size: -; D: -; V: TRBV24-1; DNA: TGTGCCACCTCCCCAGGAAACACCGGGGAGCTGTTTTTT; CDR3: CATSPGNTGELFF
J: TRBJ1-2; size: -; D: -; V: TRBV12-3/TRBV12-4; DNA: TGTGCCAGCAGTGGTACAGTTCGGTATGGCTACACCTTC; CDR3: CASSGTVRYGYTF
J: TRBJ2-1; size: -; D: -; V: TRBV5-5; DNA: TGTGCCAGCAGCACAGGGGGGGGAATGGATTTCTTC; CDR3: CASSTGGGMDFF
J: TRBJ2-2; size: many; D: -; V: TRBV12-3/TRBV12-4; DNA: TGTGCCAGCAGCTCGACACTCACCGGGGAGCTGTTTTTT; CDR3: CASSSTLTGELFF
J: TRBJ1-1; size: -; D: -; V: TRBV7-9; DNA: TGTGCCAGCAGCTTAGACCCCGGGTCTGAAGCTTTCTTT; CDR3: CASSLDPGSEAFF
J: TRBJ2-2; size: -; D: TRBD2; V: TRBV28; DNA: TGTGCCAGCAAAGCCGGGGGGGCGAACACCGGGGAGCTGTTTTTT; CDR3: CASKAGGANTGELFF
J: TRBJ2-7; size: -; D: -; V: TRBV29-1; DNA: TGCAGCGTTGAGTTGGGACTCGGCTACGAGCAGTACTTC; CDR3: CSVELGLGYEQYF
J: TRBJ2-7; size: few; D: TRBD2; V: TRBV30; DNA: TGTGCCTGGAGTGGCATCCGGGACTACGATAAAGTGGACTTC; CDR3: CAWSGIRDYDKVDF
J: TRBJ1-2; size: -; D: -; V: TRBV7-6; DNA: TGTGCCAGCAGCTCCCAGGGGCCCCCTACCTATGGCTACACCTTC; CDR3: CASSSQGPPTYGYTF
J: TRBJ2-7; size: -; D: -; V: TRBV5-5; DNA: TGTGCCAGCAGCCTTTTTACACAGGGCTACGAGCAGTACTTC; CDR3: CASSLFTQGYEQYF
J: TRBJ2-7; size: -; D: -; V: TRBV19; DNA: TGTGCCAGTAGTATAGATCGGGACAACTACGAGCAGTACTTC; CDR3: CASSIDRDNYEQYF
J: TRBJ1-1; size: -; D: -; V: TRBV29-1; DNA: TGCAGCGTTGATGTGCCTCTAGGTGGGACTGAAGCTTTCTTT; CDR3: CSVDVPLGGTEAFF
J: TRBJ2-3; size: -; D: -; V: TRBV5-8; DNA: TGTGCCAGCCCGGAGCCCCTTGCGGATACGCAGTATTTT; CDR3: CASPEPLADTQYF